These T cell receptor beta chains were read from a single sample in a study of CD8+CD57+ T cells in acquired aplastic anemia. Each CDR3 protein gets one entry after TCRdb re-called the reads with MiXCR. The data show roughly 80,000 distinct CDR3 sequences, approximately 70% seen once. Sequencing used sorted CD4+, CD8+, or CD8+CD57+ T cells (not recorded which) from PBMCs. Source of these receptors: a human donor with aplastic anemia. CDR3s include the opening cysteine and the closing phenylalanine or tryptophan. Fields, in order: J gene, clone size, V gene, D gene, CDR3 DNA, CDR3 protein. A D gene is named only where the DNA matches it firmly. Size is stated for part of the rows, as once, few or many counts, or as a class when the clone is expanded.

TRBJ2-7 | - | TRBV19 | - | TGTGCCAGTAGTACCACACCCCAGGCCTACGAGCAGTACTTC | CASSTTPQAYEQYF
TRBJ2-3 | - | TRBV10-1 | - | TGCGCCAGCAGTGAATTGGATACGCAGTATTTT | CASSELDTQYF
TRBJ2-1 | - | TRBV29-1 | TRBD1 | TGCAGCGTCTCGGGACAGGGGTACATTGAGCAGTTCTTC | CSVSGQGYIEQFF
TRBJ2-7 | - | TRBV24-1 | - | TGTGCCACCAGTGGAGGGTACGAGCAGTACTTC | CATSGGYEQYF
TRBJ1-2 | many | TRBV25-1 | - | TGTGCCAGCAGTCCGTCAACTAACTATGGCTACACCTTC | CASSPSTNYGYTF
TRBJ1-1 | many | TRBV5-1 | - | TGCGCCAGCAGCCTCGACAGGCTTGAAGCTTTCTTT | CASSLDRLEAFF
TRBJ1-6 | few | TRBV2 | - | TGTGCCAGCAGTATTTTAACAGGAGTAAGTCCCCTCCACTTT | CASSILTGVSPLHF
TRBJ2-7 | - | TRBV7-8 | TRBD1 | TGTGCCAACAGCTTCCGACGGGGACAGTACGAGCAGTACTTC | CANSFRRGQYEQYF
TRBJ1-1 | - | TRBV7-3 | - | TGTGCCAGCAGCTGGACCGGGATCACTGAAGCTTTCTTT | CASSWTGITEAFF
TRBJ1-1 | - | TRBV7-9 | TRBD1 | TGTGCCAGCAGCTTAGGGGACAGGACGAACACTGAAGCTTTCTTT | CASSLGDRTNTEAFF
TRBJ2-7 | - | TRBV19 | - | TGTGCCAGTAGTAAGTACAGGGCAGTCTACGAGCAGTACTTC | CASSKYRAVYEQYF
TRBJ2-7 | - | TRBV19 | - | TGTGCCAGTAGTAAGGACGGGTACGACGAGCAGTACTTC | CASSKDGYDEQYF
TRBJ1-2 | - | TRBV6-1 | TRBD1 | TGTGCCAGCAGAGGACAGGGGTATGGCTACACCTTC | CASRGQGYGYTF
TRBJ2-3 | - | TRBV9 | - | TGTGCCAGCAGCTTATTTGGGACACTTAGCACAGATACGCAGTATTTT | CASSLFGTLSTDTQYF
TRBJ2-7 | - | TRBV15 | TRBD1 | TGTGCCACCAGCAGCCACAGGGGCCTTATGAACGAGCAGTACTTC | CATSSHRGLMNEQYF